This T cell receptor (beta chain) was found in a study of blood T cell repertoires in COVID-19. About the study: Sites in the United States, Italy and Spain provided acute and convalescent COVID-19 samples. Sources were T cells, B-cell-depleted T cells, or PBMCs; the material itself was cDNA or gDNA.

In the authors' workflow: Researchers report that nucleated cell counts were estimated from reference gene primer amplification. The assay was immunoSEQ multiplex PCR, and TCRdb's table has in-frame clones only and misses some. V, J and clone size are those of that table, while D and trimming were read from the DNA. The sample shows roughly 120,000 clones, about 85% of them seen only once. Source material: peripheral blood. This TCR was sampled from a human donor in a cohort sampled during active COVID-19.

The CDR3 region has the DNA TGTGCCAGCAGGACTACCGGGACAGGGGTAAGGACTGAAGCTTTCTTT. Amino acid sequence: CASRTTGTGVRTEAFF. The chain links TRBV28 to TRBJ1-1; 10 bases line up with TRBD1. Germline V gene sequence: CDR1 MDHEN, CDR2 SYDVKM. After removal of 6 bases from V and 5 bases from J, the junction contained 12 bases not matched to a gene. This CDR3 has 16 amino acids.